Shown below are 22 T cell receptor beta chains from a single sample sequenced in a study of T cell repertoires in cytomegalovirus infection. TCRdb redid the calling of the reads with MiXCR, one entry per CDR3 protein. The sample includes roughly 160,000 distinct CDR3 sequences, about a fifth of them seen just once. No antigens are known for them. The sequenced sample was CD8+ T cells from cultured PBMCs, obtained from culture after CMV antigen stimulation. All receptors derive from a human donor in good health (CMV status not recorded). Some clones in this sample may be carry-over from other donors' samples.

J is TRBJ2-7 and V is TRBV7-2; the D gene is possibly TRBD1 (5 bases). The CDR3 has 16 residues. In germline, CDR1 is SGHTA, CDR2 FQGNSA. The V end was cut by 5 bases, the J end by 0 bases, with 17 bases between. The CDR3 DNA reads TGTGCCAGCAGCCCGTTTGGGTTCGACAGCTCCTACGAGCAGTACTTC. Protein: CASSPFGFDSSYEQYF.

In this sample, this clonotype turned up many times. The gene calls are TRBV7-8 and TRBJ2-2; 14 bases map to TRBD2. The germline CDR1 and CDR2 sequences are SGHVS and FQNEAQ. The J segment lost 6 bases and the V segment lost 2 bases, leaving 2 bases of the junction unmatched. CDR3 length: 16 amino acids. The CDR3 loop reads CASSLRTSGGSGELFF. In DNA, the CDR3 is TGTGCCAGCAGCTTACGGACTAGCGGGGGGTCCGGGGAGCTGTTTTTT.

The sample holds a few counts of this clonotype. The chain carries TRBV7-3 and TRBJ2-7, with D perhaps TRBD2 (6 bases). V was trimmed by 4 bases and J by 2 bases, leaving 12 bases between them. Germline V lookup: CDR1 SGHTA, CDR2 FQGTGA. This CDR3 region has 14 residues. CDR3 protein: CASSSLGTPYEQYF. The CDR3 DNA is TGTGCCAGCAGCTCCCTAGGGACTCCCTACGAGCAGTACTTC.

By share of the sample, this clonotype is medium-sized (0.01 to 0.1%). J is TRBJ1-3 and V is TRBV6-2 or TRBV6-3, with 7 bases that match TRBD1. CDR3 size: 19 residues. The V gene end was trimmed by 6 bases and the J gene end by 0 bases; junction bases not matched to a gene: 17. The germline gives CDR1 MNHEY, CDR2 SVGEGT. The CDR3 loop reads CASRPLDRSPTSSGNTIYF. CDR3 DNA sequence: TGTGCCAGCAGACCTTTGGACAGGTCGCCGACCAGCTCTGGAAACACCATATATTTT.

V gene TRBV7-2 combines with J gene TRBJ2-3; D call uncertain. The CDR3 is made up of 9 amino acids. The V and J ends lost 10 bases and 14 bases respectively, with 13 bases between them. Germline values: CDR1 SGHTA, CDR2 FQGNSA. The CDR3 coding sequence is TGTGCCAATGCGTCGGGCCTGTATTTT. This translates into CANASGLYF.

The genes are TRBV7-2 and TRBJ2-3; TRBD1 aligns across 7 bases. CDR1 SGHTA and CDR2 FQGNSA come from the germline V gene. This CDR3 has 16 amino acids. V dropped 5 bases and J dropped 2; count of bases not matched to a gene: 10. The chain's CDR3 is CASSPFRGLTTDTQYF. In DNA form, the CDR3 reads TGTGCCAGCAGCCCTTTTAGGGGGCTGACCACAGATACGCAGTATTTT.

The V call is TRBV27, the J call TRBJ2-1; 11 positions match TRBD2. CDR1 MNHEY and CDR2 SMNVEV come from the germline V gene (reference sequence). CDR3 size: 15 residues. V dropped 6 bases and J dropped 8; count of bases not matched to a gene: 9. The CDR3 is CASSFSGGATHEQFF. As DNA, the CDR3 is TGTGCCAGCAGCTTTAGCGGGGGGGCCACTCATGAGCAGTTCTTC.

The V call is TRBV14, the J call TRBJ1-6; no reliable D call. CDR1 and CDR2 (germline): SGHDN, FVKESK. The CDR3 length is 15 residues. The V end lost 0 bases, the J end lost 9 bases, and 12 bases lay between the germline ends. The CDR3 nucleotides read TGTGCCAGCAGCCAAGATAGGTTCGCTGGTTCACCCCTCCACTTT. Translating gives CASSQDRFAGSPLHF.

This clonotype has just a few counts. The V and J genes are TRBV12-3 or TRBV12-4 and TRBJ2-7; a possible D gene is TRBD2 (6 bases). This CDR3 contains 13 residues. The V gene lost 5 bases and the J gene lost 6 bases, with 14 bases spanning the gap. As DNA, the CDR3 is TGTGCCAGCAGTGATACCGGGACTGGCGAGCAGTACTTC. Amino acid sequence: CASSDTGTGEQYF.

With respect to this clonotype: A much bigger clone sits one base away, suggesting this may be a read error. The chain employs TRBV12-3 or TRBV12-4 and TRBJ1-5; the D is unclear. Trimming cost V 3 bases and J 3 bases, with 3 bases left between them. The CDR3 length is 12 residues. CDR3 region: CASSFNNQPQHF. For the CDR3, the DNA is TGTGCCAGCAGTTTCAACAATCAGCCCCAGCATTTT.

This clonotype was detected a few times. The rearrangement links TRBV7-8 to TRBJ1-1; D gene ambiguous. Germline V gene sequence: CDR1 SGHVS, CDR2 FQNEAQ. V lost 3 bases, J lost 8 bases, and 19 bases lay in between. The CDR3 has 15 amino acids. The CDR3 nucleotides are TGTGCCAGCAGCTTTTACGGGAGCCTGAACGGGGAAGCTTTCTTT. Amino acids: CASSFYGSLNGEAFF.

This clonotype was recorded a few times. The rearrangement uses TRBV14 and TRBJ2-7, with D possibly being TRBD1 or TRBD2 (5 bases each). This CDR3 contains 15 residues. Trimming pared 2 bases from V and 4 bases from J, leaving 15 bases between. Germline-derived CDR1 and CDR2 are SGHDN and FVKESK. Here the CDR3 DNA reads TGTGCCAGCAGCCAAAGAGCGGAGAGGGGATACGAGCAGTACTTC. This gives the protein CASSQRAERGYEQYF.

This clonotype was counted between two and nine times. V and J are TRBV11-2 and TRBJ2-1; TRBD1 aligns across 7 bases. V lost 3 bases and J lost 1; bases outside the gene matches: 6. Germline CDR1 is SGHAT and CDR2 is FQNNGV. This CDR3 spans 16 amino acids. This chain's CDR3 is CASSFSTGQSYNEQFF. In DNA, the CDR3 is TGTGCCAGCAGCTTTTCGACAGGGCAATCCTACAATGAGCAGTTCTTC.

The chain joins TRBV12-3 or TRBV12-4 to TRBJ1-1; a possible D gene is TRBD1 (6 bases). V dropped 10 bases and J dropped 1 base, with 19 bases sitting between them. This CDR3 contains 15 residues. The CDR3 region is CATSVYGQPNTEAFF. CDR3 sequence (DNA): TGTGCCACCTCAGTTTATGGACAGCCGAACACTGAAGCTTTCTTT.

The table lists this clonotype with a count of one. The V and J genes are TRBV6-4 and TRBJ2-6, with 9 bases that match TRBD1. V dropped 4 bases and J dropped 3; count of bases not matched to a gene: 7. Germline CDR1 reads MRHNA; CDR2 reads SNTAGT. The CDR3 consists of 17 residues. The DNA for the CDR3 is TGTGCCAGCAGTGGAGGACAGGGGATCCATGGGGCCAACGTCCTGACTTTC. Residues: CASSGGQGIHGANVLTF.

The chain carries TRBV5-3 and TRBJ1-4, with D perhaps TRBD1 (5 bases). TRBV5-3 is treated as an ORF (open reading frame) with a function not yet certain. The V end was cut by 8 bases, the J end by 8 bases, with 19 bases between. There are 14 residues in the CDR3. The CDR3 nucleotides read TGTGCCAGCAGTATACAGGCTACGGGGGAAAAACTGTTTTTT. This sequence encodes CASSIQATGEKLFF.

This clonotype has a handful of counts. This chain links TRBV2 with TRBJ1-1; 11 nucleotides agree with TRBD1. CDR1 and CDR2 from the germline V gene are SNHLY and FYNNEI. The V and J ends lost 6 bases and 1 base, in that order; junction bases with no gene match: 7. This CDR3 comprises 16 residues. The CDR3 DNA reads as TGTGCCAGCAGGAGAGGACAGGGGGCGCCGAACACTGAAGCTTTCTTT. Protein product: CASRRGQGAPNTEAFF.

This sequence joins TRBV6-5 and TRBJ2-5; tentatively, D is TRBD2 (6 bases). There are 15 residues in the CDR3. CDR1 and CDR2 from the germline V gene are MNHEY and SVGAGI. The V and J ends lost 2 bases and 4 bases respectively, with 14 bases between them. CDR3 coding DNA: TGTGCCAGCAGTTACCGGCAGGGAGGATTAGAGACCCAGTACTTC. Its translation is CASSYRQGGLETQYF.

V gene TRBV7-2 combines with J gene TRBJ2-7; the D is unclear. The CDR3 runs to 12 residues. The germline V gene has CDR1 SGHTA and CDR2 FQGNSA. V was shortened by 4 bases and J by 1 base, with 5 bases between the two germline ends. Here the CDR3 reads CASSWYSYEQYF. CDR3 coding DNA: TGTGCCAGCAGCTGGTATTCCTACGAGCAGTACTTC.

This clonotype showed up just a few times. The rearrangement uses TRBV6-6 and TRBJ1-5; a weak D match, TRBD1 (6 bases). The CDR3 is made up of 16 amino acids. Trimming cost V 0 bases and J 5 bases, with 14 bases left between them. CDR1 and CDR2 from the germline V gene are MNHNY and SVGAGI (reference sequence). CDR3 nucleotides: TGTGCCAGCAGTTACTCGAGAGGGGGGATCGATCAGCCCCAGCATTTT. It translates to CASSYSRGGIDQPQHF.

The chain recombines TRBV27 with TRBJ2-7; no clear D gene. The V end lost 2 bases, the J end lost 0 bases, and 17 bases lay between the germline ends. Per the germline V gene, CDR1 is MNHEY and CDR2 is SMNVEV (reference sequence). This CDR3 is 17 amino acids long. CDR3 region: CASSLIGGKPISYEQYF. In nucleotides, the CDR3 is TGTGCCAGCAGTTTAATAGGTGGTAAACCTATCTCCTACGAGCAGTACTTC.

This clonotype was seen ten or more times. The chain joins TRBV7-9 to TRBJ2-1, with 13 bases lining up with TRBD2. CDR1 SEHNR and CDR2 FQNEAQ come from the germline V gene (reference sequence). Trimming took 5 bases from V and 5 from J; bases not matched to a gene: 3. The CDR3 is made up of 15 amino acids. CDR3 in amino acids: CASSAGLAGDNEQFF. As DNA, the CDR3 is TGTGCCAGCAGCGCAGGACTAGCGGGGGACAATGAGCAGTTCTTC.